The present entry profiles one TCR beta chain with its context. V lost 3 bases, J lost 5 bases, and 11 bases lay in between. The germline CDR1 and CDR2 sequences are SQVTM and ANQGSEA. The CDR3 loop spans 12 amino acids. Donors were Caucasian adults residing in Nashville, Tennessee, USA. The data stem from a study of shared clonotypes between healthy human individuals. Study background: Three plates each covered CD4 naive and memory; CD8 naive two, CD8 memory one.

The table came from immunoSEQ multiplex PCR; TCRdb's copy has only in-frame clones and leaves some out. The sample lists some 1.4 million clones, roughly 97% occurring once. This chain uses TRBV29-1 with TRBJ2-7; the D gene could be TRBD1 or TRBD2 (5 bases each). Specimen: naive CD4+ T cells sorted from blood. The subset here: CD45RA+ positively selected. The origin of this receptor is a man aged 25-40 years in good health. CDR3 DNA: TGCAGCGTTGATCTGGGGACCCACGAGCAGTACTTC. Translating gives CSVDLGTHEQYF.